A single sample gave rise to the 20 T cell receptor beta chains below, sequenced in a study of CD8 T cells in Susac syndrome. Reverse transcription of about 0.45 to 1 ug RNA used random hexamers. MiXCR, run by TCRdb on the immunoSEQ multiplex PCR reads, gives a single entry per CDR3 protein. The sample has approximately 160,000 distinct CDR3 sequences, 90% to 95% seen once; the top ten hold 0.09% to 0.1%. The source material was CD4+ T cells from PBMCs. These TCRs come from a human donor with multiple sclerosis.

The rearrangement links TRBV30 to TRBJ2-5; D is unresolved. Per germline, CDR1 GTSNPN and CDR2 SVGIG (reference sequence). This CDR3 region has 11 residues. The V and J ends lost 0 bases and 2 bases respectively, with 1 base between them. The CDR3 DNA follows: TGTGCCTGGAGTGTTCAAGAGACCCAGTACTTC. Amino acids: CAWSVQETQYF.

This chain joins TRBV20-1 and TRBJ1-5; the D is unclear. This CDR3 spans 13 amino acids. Trimming cost V 3 bases and J 1 base, with 7 bases left between them. In germline, CDR1 is DFQATT, CDR2 SNEGSKA (reference sequence). The CDR3 loop reads CSASEGSNQPQHF. DNA of the CDR3: TGCAGTGCTAGCGAGGGAAGCAATCAGCCCCAGCATTTT.

The chain combines TRBV4-3 with TRBJ1-2; 9 nucleotides match TRBD1. This CDR3 has 14 amino acids. Germline CDR1 reads LGHNA; CDR2 reads YSLEER. With V trimmed by 7 bases and J by 4 bases, 7 bases remained unmatched. The CDR3 here is CASNPGQGIYGYTF. The CDR3 DNA reads TGCGCCAGCAACCCCGGACAGGGGATCTATGGCTACACCTTC.

The CDR3 DNA is TGCAGTGCTAACCTGGGGGGGGGCGGTAGCAATCAGCCCCAGCATTTT. It translates to CSANLGGGGSNQPQHF. V usage is TRBV20-1 and J usage is TRBJ1-5, with D possibly matching TRBD1 (6 bases). The V end was cut by 4 bases, the J end by 0 bases, with 16 bases between. CDR1 is DFQATT, CDR2 SNEGSKA, per germline (reference sequence). The length of the CDR3 is 16 residues.

The rearrangement joins TRBV30 to TRBJ2-1, with TRBD2 matching 12 bases. This CDR3 comprises 16 residues. Germline V lookup: CDR1 GTSNPN, CDR2 SVGIG (reference sequence). V shed 1 base and J 10 bases; nucleotides not matched to a gene: 11. CDR3 nucleotides: TGTGCCTGGAGTGCCGGACTAGCGGGGAGTAATGAGGAGCAGTTCTTC. This encodes CAWSAGLAGSNEEQFF.

This chain uses TRBV29-1 with TRBJ2-3; perhaps TRBD2 as D (7 bases). Trimming pared 7 bases from V and 9 bases from J, leaving 20 bases between. Germline CDR1 is SQVTM and CDR2 is ANQGSEA. CDR3 size: 13 residues. DNA of the CDR3: TGCAGCGCCGGGGAGGGGGGCCGGGCGACGCAGTATTTT. Translated, it gives CSAGEGGRATQYF.

This clonotype has a handful of counts. The chain joins TRBV28 to TRBJ1-2, with D hard to call. Per the germline V gene, CDR1 is MDHEN and CDR2 is SYDVKM. V lost 3 bases and J 3 bases, leaving 5 bases between the germline ends. The CDR3 has 12 residues. The CDR3 loop is CASSFSDYGYTF. The CDR3 nucleotides read TGTGCCAGCAGTTTTTCCGACTATGGCTACACCTTC.

This rearrangement joins TRBV12-3 or TRBV12-4 to TRBJ2-2; possibly TRBD1 or TRBD2 for D (7 bases each). This CDR3 has 15 amino acids. Trimming cost V 6 bases and J 0 bases, with 11 bases left between them. CDR3 coding DNA: TGTGCCAGCAGAGCGGGACAGCCGAACACCGGGGAGCTGTTTTTT. Protein: CASRAGQPNTGELFF.

This clonotype was seen only once. CDR3 loop: CASSFDSLYEQYF. Here the CDR3 DNA reads TGCGCCAGCAGCTTTGACAGTCTCTACGAGCAGTACTTC. V usage is TRBV5-1 and J usage is TRBJ2-7; D may be TRBD1 (5 bases). Germline V CDR1 and CDR2: SGHRS, YFSETQ. V lost 2 bases and J 3 bases, leaving 9 bases between the germline ends. This CDR3 contains 13 residues.

The chain employs TRBV9 and TRBJ1-2; 8 positions agree with TRBD1. The V gene end was trimmed by 4 bases and the J gene end by 5 bases; junction bases not matched to a gene: 10. The CDR3 sequence is 15 residues long. CDR1 is SGDLS and CDR2 is YYNGEE in the germline V gene. CDR3 amino acids: CASSPTPGQEYGYTF. CDR3 bases: TGTGCCAGCAGCCCGACCCCGGGACAGGAATATGGCTACACCTTC.

This chain connects TRBV5-4 to TRBJ2-1; either TRBD1 or TRBD2 may supply D (5 bases each). Per the germline V gene, CDR1 is SGHNT and CDR2 is YYREEE (reference sequence). Trimming pared 6 bases from V and 8 bases from J, leaving 15 bases between. The CDR3 spans 13 residues. CDR3 region: CASNMLGTYEQFF. The CDR3 coding sequence is TGTGCCAGCAACATGCTTGGGACGTATGAGCAGTTCTTC. The variable domain in full, with the rest retrieved from reference TRBV5-4 and TRBJ2-1, is ETGVTQSPTHLIKTRGQQVTLRCSSQSGHNTVSWYQQALGQGPQFIFQYYREEENGRGNFPPRFSGLQFPNYSSELNVNALELDDSALYLCASNMLGTYEQFFGPGTRLTVL.

This chain joins TRBV30 and TRBJ1-2; the match to TRBD1 covers 8 bases. Germline V gene data show CDR1 as GTSNPN and CDR2 as SVGIG (reference sequence). This CDR3 has 15 residues. Unmatched junction bases numbered 8, after V lost 1 base and J lost 4 bases. CDR3 in DNA: TGTGCCTGGAGTGCCTGGACAGGGCTCGGCTATGGCTACACCTTC. It is translated as CAWSAWTGLGYGYTF.

The chain uses TRBV7-9 and TRBJ2-7; D uncertain. In germline, CDR1 is SEHNR, CDR2 FQNEAQ (reference sequence). The CDR3 runs 11 residues. The V end lost 5 bases, the J end lost 7 bases, and 9 bases lay between the germline ends. CDR3: CASSPLEEQYF. CDR3 sequence (DNA): TGTGCCAGCAGCCCACTGGAGGAGCAGTACTTC.

The chain couples TRBV19 to TRBJ1-4; the D gene is possibly TRBD1 (5 bases). The CDR3 has 15 amino acids. Between the trimmed V and J ends, which lost 5 bases and 8 bases, there was a span of 18 bases. Germline CDR1 LNHDA, CDR2 SQIVND (reference sequence). Here the CDR3 DNA reads TGTGCCAGTAGTCCCCGGGACGTGGTTGGCGAAAAACTGTTTTTT. Its protein product is CASSPRDVVGEKLFF. The full variable domain, rest sourced from reference TRBV19 and TRBJ1-4, is DGGITQSPKYLFRKEGQNVTLSCEQNLNHDAMYWYRQDPGQGLRLIYYSQIVNDFQKGDIAEGYSVSREKKESFPLTVTSAQKNPTAFYLCASSPRDVVGEKLFFGSGTQLSVL.

The rearrangement links TRBV7-3 to TRBJ2-1, with 10 bases fitting TRBD1. The CDR3 length is 14 residues. CDR1 is SGHTA, CDR2 FQGTGA, per germline. The J segment lost 9 bases and the V segment lost 5 bases, leaving 7 bases of the junction unmatched. The chain's CDR3 is CASSPQWTGGEQFF. In DNA form, the CDR3 reads TGTGCCAGCAGCCCACAATGGACAGGGGGTGAGCAGTTCTTC.

The chain couples TRBV6-2 or TRBV6-3 to TRBJ2-7; 7 positions agree with TRBD2. Germline V gene lookup returns CDR1 MNHEY and CDR2 SVGEGT. The V and J ends lost 6 bases and 6 bases, in that order; junction bases with no gene match: 14. The CDR3 sequence is 15 residues long. The DNA of the CDR3 is TGTGCCAGCAGCCCGGGGGAGGCGGGGGTGAGCGAGCAGTACTTC. Residues: CASSPGEAGVSEQYF.

The chain couples TRBV2 to TRBJ2-7; 7 bases align to TRBD2. The CDR3 totals 14 residues. Germline V gene data show CDR1 as SNHLY and CDR2 as FYNNEI. With 5 bases clipped from V and 4 bases from J, the junction kept 8 bases outside the gene matches. The DNA of the CDR3 is TGTGCCAGCAGTAGGGGCGGGAGCCGTTACGAGCAGTACTTC. Residues: CASSRGGSRYEQYF.

The genes are TRBV5-1 and TRBJ1-2; possibly TRBD1 for D (5 bases). This CDR3 has 14 residues. In germline, CDR1 is SGHRS, CDR2 YFSETQ. Trimming took off 0 bases at V and 0 bases at J, with 6 bases between the two ends. The CDR3 sequence: CASSLGQPNYGYTF. The CDR3 DNA follows: TGCGCCAGCAGCTTGGGACAGCCTAACTATGGCTACACCTTC.

The count of this clonotype is one. The chain recombines TRBV2 with TRBJ2-4; D is perhaps TRBD2 (7 bases). This CDR3 is 18 amino acids long. Germline V lookup: CDR1 SNHLY, CDR2 FYNNEI. Between the trimmed V and J ends, which lost 5 bases and 1 base, there was a span of 21 bases. CDR3 region: CASSKSTGRVSAKNIQYF. CDR3 sequence (DNA): TGTGCCAGCAGTAAATCAACAGGGAGGGTTTCGGCCAAAAACATTCAGTACTTC.

This chain connects TRBV29-1 to TRBJ2-5, with D perhaps TRBD1 or TRBD2 (5 bases each). There are 11 residues in the CDR3. In germline, CDR1 is SQVTM, CDR2 ANQGSEA. Trimming shortened V by 6 bases and J by 9 bases, and 14 bases separated the two germline ends. CDR3 loop: CSVGGTSPQYF. CDR3 coding DNA: TGCAGCGTCGGTGGGACGTCTCCCCAGTACTTC.